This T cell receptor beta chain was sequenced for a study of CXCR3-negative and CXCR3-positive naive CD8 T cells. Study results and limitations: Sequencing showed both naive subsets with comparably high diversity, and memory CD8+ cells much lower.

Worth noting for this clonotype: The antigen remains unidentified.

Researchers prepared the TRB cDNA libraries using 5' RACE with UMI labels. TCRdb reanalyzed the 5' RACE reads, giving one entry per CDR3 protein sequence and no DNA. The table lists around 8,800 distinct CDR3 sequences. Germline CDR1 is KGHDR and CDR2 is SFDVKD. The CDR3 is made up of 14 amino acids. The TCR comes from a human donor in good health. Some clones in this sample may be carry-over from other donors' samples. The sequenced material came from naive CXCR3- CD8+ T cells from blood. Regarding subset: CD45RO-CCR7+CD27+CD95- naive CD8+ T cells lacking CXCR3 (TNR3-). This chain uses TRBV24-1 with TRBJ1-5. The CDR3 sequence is CATSDFTANQPQHF.